The rows below give T cell receptor beta chains drawn from one sample of a study of cytomegalovirus exposure and HLA in healthy donors. Here immunoSEQ multiplex PCR was the method, and the copy in TCRdb shows in-frame clones only, minus some. This sample has about 200,000 clones, with approximately 80% found just once. The source material was PBMCs. The source of these receptors is a man in his fifties or sixties in good health and CMV-seronegative. Each CDR3 is given with its conserved first and last residue. Fields, in order: J gene, clone size, D gene, V gene, CDR3 protein, CDR3 DNA. D genes are given only for firm matches. Size values are once, few and many counts, or a class for expanded clones, and some rows have none.

j_call: TRBJ2-7; clone_size: NA; d_call: TRBD1; v_call: TRBV7-8; cdr3_aa: CASSQEQGKTYEQYF; cdr3_nt: TGTGCCAGCAGCCAAGAACAGGGGAAAACCTACGAGCAGTACTTC
j_call: TRBJ1-4; clone_size: NA; d_call: NA; v_call: TRBV7-3; cdr3_aa: CASSLARHPNEKLFF; cdr3_nt: TGTGCCAGCAGCCTCGCGAGACACCCTAATGAAAAACTGTTTTTT
j_call: TRBJ1-3; clone_size: NA; d_call: NA; v_call: TRBV7-9; cdr3_aa: CASSLGGNHAIYF; cdr3_nt: TGTGCCAGCAGCTTAGGAGGGAACCATGCCATATATTTT
j_call: TRBJ2-3; clone_size: NA; d_call: NA; v_call: TRBV5-6; cdr3_aa: CASSLGEGWQTSTDTQYF; cdr3_nt: TGTGCCAGCAGCTTGGGCGAGGGTTGGCAGACAAGCACAGATACGCAGTATTTT
j_call: TRBJ1-2; clone_size: NA; d_call: NA; v_call: TRBV28; cdr3_aa: CASDRRGGYGYTF; cdr3_nt: TGTGCCAGCGACCGACGGGGGGGCTATGGCTACACCTTC
j_call: TRBJ2-1; clone_size: NA; d_call: TRBD2; v_call: TRBV23-1; cdr3_aa: CASSQSPSGAYNEQFF; cdr3_nt: TGCGCCAGCAGTCAATCTCCCAGCGGGGCCTACAATGAGCAGTTCTTC
j_call: TRBJ1-2; clone_size: NA; d_call: NA; v_call: TRBV4-1; cdr3_aa: CASSQEGRLRGYGYTF; cdr3_nt: TGCGCCAGCAGCCAAGAGGGGCGCCTAAGAGGCTATGGCTACACCTTC
j_call: TRBJ1-4; clone_size: once; d_call: TRBD1; v_call: TRBV5-1; cdr3_aa: CASSPGDSSTNEKLFF; cdr3_nt: TGCGCCAGCAGCCCCGGGGACAGCTCAACTAATGAAAAACTGTTTTTT
j_call: TRBJ1-1; clone_size: NA; d_call: NA; v_call: TRBV6-5; cdr3_aa: CASSPGVNTEAFF; cdr3_nt: TGTGCCAGCAGTCCCGGTGTGAACACTGAAGCTTTCTTT
j_call: TRBJ1-5; clone_size: NA; d_call: NA; v_call: TRBV30; cdr3_aa: CAWSVQANQPQHF; cdr3_nt: TGTGCCTGGAGTGTCCAGGCCAATCAGCCCCAGCATTTT
j_call: TRBJ2-7; clone_size: NA; d_call: TRBD1; v_call: TRBV5-1; cdr3_aa: CASSLAPGQGTYEQYF; cdr3_nt: TGCGCCAGCAGCTTGGCCCCGGGACAGGGTACCTACGAGCAGTACTTC
j_call: TRBJ1-6; clone_size: NA; d_call: TRBD1; v_call: TRBV5-4; cdr3_aa: CASSDRELNSPLHF; cdr3_nt: TGTGCCAGCAGCGACAGGGAATTGAATTCACCCCTCCACTTT
j_call: TRBJ1-3; clone_size: few; d_call: NA; v_call: TRBV5-4; cdr3_aa: CASSLQGSALSGNTIYF; cdr3_nt: TGTGCCAGCAGCTTACAGGGATCGGCTCTCTCTGGAAACACCATATATTTT
j_call: TRBJ1-2; clone_size: NA; d_call: TRBD1; v_call: TRBV5-5; cdr3_aa: CASSPYRGNIGYTF; cdr3_nt: TGTGCCAGCAGCCCCTACAGGGGAAATATTGGCTACACCTTC
j_call: TRBJ2-7; clone_size: NA; d_call: TRBD1; v_call: TRBV5-1; cdr3_aa: CASSLPGTGISEQYF; cdr3_nt: TGCGCCAGCAGCTTGCCAGGGACAGGTATCTCCGAGCAGTACTTC
j_call: TRBJ2-3; clone_size: few; d_call: TRBD1; v_call: TRBV25-1; cdr3_aa: CASRDRGTDTQYF; cdr3_nt: TGTGCCAGCCGGGACAGGGGAACAGATACGCAGTATTTT